A selection of T cell receptor beta chains follows, all from one sample in a study of OX40 agonist ivuxolimab in advanced cancers. Assay: immunoSEQ multiplex PCR; the TCRdb copy retains only in-frame clones and omits some. The profile shows roughly 80,000 clones, over 70% of them singletons. Material: CD4+ or CD8+ T cells sorted from blood, obtained in a trial of the OX40 agonist ivuxolimab. All receptors come from an adult with an advanced solid tumor such as melanoma, head and neck, liver or kidney cancer. CDR3s include the opening cysteine and the closing phenylalanine or tryptophan. A D gene is named only where the DNA matches it firmly. Size tells how often a clone was seen (once, few, many) or the class of an expanded clone, and some rows leave it out.

D: -
J: TRBJ2-7
size: -
V: TRBV28
DNA: TGTGCCAGCAGTTTTGGCGGGCGGGAGCAGTACTTC
CDR3: CASSFGGREQYF

D: -
J: TRBJ1-5
size: -
V: TRBV5-1
DNA: TGCGCCAGCAGCTTGGACAGTAGCAATCAGCCCCAGCATTTT
CDR3: CASSLDSSNQPQHF

D: -
J: TRBJ2-7
size: -
V: TRBV5-5
DNA: TGTGCCAGCCTTCTAGGGGGCGAGCAGTACTTC
CDR3: CASLLGGEQYF

D: TRBD1
J: TRBJ2-2
size: -
V: TRBV7-9
DNA: TGTGCCAGCAGCCATTACGGGAATGGACAGGAACGCACCGGGGAGCTGTTTTTT
CDR3: CASSHYGNGQERTGELFF

D: -
J: TRBJ1-2
size: -
V: TRBV20-1
DNA: TGCAGTGCTCCCTCGGGGGGGGGCTACACCTTC
CDR3: CSAPSGGGYTF

D: TRBD1
J: TRBJ2-5
size: once
V: TRBV7-2
DNA: TGTGCCAGCAGCTTGGGGGCGGGGACAGGAAAGACCCAGTACTTC
CDR3: CASSLGAGTGKTQYF

D: -
J: TRBJ1-2
size: -
V: TRBV28
DNA: TGTGCCAGCAGGGGGCGATCTGGCTTTTACTATGGCTACACCTTC
CDR3: CASRGRSGFYYGYTF

D: TRBD1
J: TRBJ2-2
size: -
V: TRBV19
DNA: TGTGCCAGTAGACTACAGGGGAGCACCGGGGAGCTGTTTTTT
CDR3: CASRLQGSTGELFF

D: TRBD2
J: TRBJ2-3
size: -
V: TRBV5-4
DNA: TGTGCCAGCAGCTTAGCGGGGGCCGGGGCAGATACGCAGTATTTT
CDR3: CASSLAGAGADTQYF

D: TRBD2
J: TRBJ2-7
size: few
V: TRBV5-5
DNA: TGTGCCAGCAGCTTGGGGCTAGCGGGGGCCTACGAGCAGTACTTC
CDR3: CASSLGLAGAYEQYF

D: -
J: TRBJ1-2
size: -
V: TRBV28
DNA: TGTGCCAGCAGTTTAGTTCGGACAGCCTATGGCTACACCTTC
CDR3: CASSLVRTAYGYTF

D: -
J: TRBJ1-3
size: -
V: TRBV18
DNA: TGTGCCAGCTCACCAGCTAGCACAGACGGAAACACCATATATTTT
CDR3: CASSPASTDGNTIYF

D: -
J: TRBJ1-1
size: -
V: TRBV6-1
DNA: TGTGCCAGCCCGTCGTACGGGAACACTGAAGCTTTCTTT
CDR3: CASPSYGNTEAFF

D: TRBD2
J: TRBJ2-1
size: -
V: TRBV11-3
DNA: TGTGCCACGGGGGGACGCCAAAATGAGCAGTTCTTC
CDR3: CATGGRQNEQFF

D: -
J: TRBJ2-3
size: -
V: TRBV11-2
DNA: TGTGCCAGCAGCTTAAATCCTGGGGATACGCAGTATTTT
CDR3: CASSLNPGDTQYF

D: TRBD1
J: TRBJ1-2
size: -
V: TRBV25-1
DNA: TGTGCCAGCAGCCACCCGGGCAGGGGGCGCAGGGGCTACACCTTC
CDR3: CASSHPGRGRRGYTF

D: TRBD1
J: TRBJ1-1
size: few
V: TRBV5-6
DNA: TGTGCCAGCAGCTTTTTGGATGCGGCAGGGGGGTATAACACTGAAGCTTTCTTT
CDR3: CASSFLDAAGGYNTEAFF

D: -
J: TRBJ1-1
size: -
V: TRBV7-7
DNA: TGTGCTAGCAGCCCCATACACGGCAAGAACACTGAAGCTTTCTTT
CDR3: CASSPIHGKNTEAFF

D: -
J: TRBJ1-5
size: -
V: TRBV7-9
DNA: TGTGCCAGCAGCTTGGCGGACAGTCGCAATCAGCCCCAGCATTTT
CDR3: CASSLADSRNQPQHF

D: -
J: TRBJ2-3
size: -
V: TRBV12-5
DNA: TGTGCTAGTGGTCCCCAGTCGCCGAGGGATACGCAGTATTTT
CDR3: CASGPQSPRDTQYF

D: TRBD1
J: TRBJ1-2
size: few
V: TRBV6-1
DNA: TGTGCCAGCAGTGAATATTCCTGGACAGGAGATGGCTACACCTTC
CDR3: CASSEYSWTGDGYTF

D: -
J: TRBJ1-2
size: few
V: TRBV5-1
DNA: TGCGCCAGCAGCCCAAATTCACCGAGCTATGGCTACACCTTC
CDR3: CASSPNSPSYGYTF

D: -
J: TRBJ2-3
size: -
V: TRBV5-1
DNA: TGCGCCAGCAGCGTCGCGGACTTAGGGAGCACAGATACGCAGTATTTT
CDR3: CASSVADLGSTDTQYF

D: -
J: TRBJ2-7
size: -
V: TRBV11-2
DNA: TGTGCCAGCAGCCGCGGAGGTCGGGGACGGAGCTACGAGCAGTACTTC
CDR3: CASSRGGRGRSYEQYF

D: -
J: TRBJ2-7
size: -
V: TRBV11-3
DNA: TGTGCCAGCAGCTTAGATGGGGGCGGGAGAGTTTACTACGAGCAGTACTTC
CDR3: CASSLDGGGRVYYEQYF

D: -
J: TRBJ1-1
size: -
V: TRBV6-1
DNA: TGTGCCAGCAAGGGGACCGGTGAAGCTTTCTTT
CDR3: CASKGTGEAFF

D: TRBD2
J: TRBJ2-5
size: -
V: TRBV19
DNA: TGTGCCAGTAGTACCACACGGGCTAGCGGGGGGCCCCAAGAGACCCAGTACTTC
CDR3: CASSTTRASGGPQETQYF

D: TRBD2
J: TRBJ2-5
size: -
V: TRBV10-2
DNA: TGCGCCAGCAGTGAGTCGTCAGCTAGCGGGAGCGCCCTAGCGGGGACCCAGTACTTC
CDR3: CASSESSASGSALAGTQYF

D: -
J: TRBJ1-1
size: -
V: TRBV5-6
DNA: TGTGCCAGCAGCTATACAGGGAGGCACACTGAAGCTTTCTTT
CDR3: CASSYTGRHTEAFF

D: TRBD2
J: TRBJ2-3
size: -
V: TRBV5-1
DNA: TGCGCCAGCAGCTTGTCCCTCCGCGGGGGGGGAGATACGCAGTATTTT
CDR3: CASSLSLRGGGDTQYF

D: TRBD2
J: TRBJ2-1
size: -
V: TRBV30
DNA: TGTGCCTGGAAGCGGGGGGGGTACAATGAGCAGTTCTTC
CDR3: CAWKRGGYNEQFF

D: -
J: TRBJ1-1
size: -
V: TRBV15
DNA: TGTGCCACCAGCGGAGGGTTCGGTGAAGCTTTCTTT
CDR3: CATSGGFGEAFF

D: -
J: TRBJ2-7
size: -
V: TRBV5-4
DNA: TGTGCCAGCAGCTCGGACTATAGTCTCTACGAGCAGTACTTC
CDR3: CASSSDYSLYEQYF

D: -
J: TRBJ1-4
size: -
V: TRBV6-1
DNA: TGTGCCAGCAGGCTTTATACAACTAATGAAAAACTGTTTTTT
CDR3: CASRLYTTNEKLFF

D: -
J: TRBJ1-3
size: once
V: TRBV30
DNA: TGTGCCTGGAGTGGCTCAGCCAGCTCTGGAAACACCATATATTTT
CDR3: CAWSGSASSGNTIYF

D: -
J: TRBJ1-2
size: once
V: TRBV6-5
DNA: TGTGCCAGCAGTTATTCTGGAAGCTACACCTTC
CDR3: CASSYSGSYTF

D: -
J: TRBJ2-3
size: -
V: TRBV5-6
DNA: TGTGCCAGCAGCTTGCGGCCTAGCCAGAGCACAGATACGCAGTATTTT
CDR3: CASSLRPSQSTDTQYF

D: -
J: TRBJ1-1
size: -
V: TRBV7-2
DNA: TGTGCCAGCAGCTCAGATCCGAACACTGAAGCTTTCTTT
CDR3: CASSSDPNTEAFF

D: TRBD2
J: TRBJ2-3
size: -
V: TRBV29-1
DNA: TGCAGCGCCTCTAGCACGGGAGGGCCTAATACGCAGTATTTT
CDR3: CSASSTGGPNTQYF

D: -
J: TRBJ1-1
size: -
V: TRBV19
DNA: TGTGCCAGTAGTATTAGGACGGGCAACACTGAAGCTTTCTTT
CDR3: CASSIRTGNTEAFF

D: -
J: TRBJ1-5
size: many
V: TRBV5-4
DNA: TGTGCCAGCAGCTTCGATATGGGTAGCAATCAGCCCCAGCATTTT
CDR3: CASSFDMGSNQPQHF

D: TRBD2
J: TRBJ2-7
size: once
V: TRBV2
DNA: TGTGCCATCATCGGTCTAGCGGGGAAAGAGCAGTACTTC
CDR3: CAIIGLAGKEQYF

D: TRBD1
J: TRBJ2-7
size: -
V: TRBV7-6
DNA: TGTGCCAGCAGCTTAGGACAGGGCCTCAGTTGGGACGAGCAGTACTTC
CDR3: CASSLGQGLSWDEQYF

D: -
J: TRBJ1-2
size: -
V: TRBV6-5
DNA: TGTGCCAGCAGCAGTAACTATGGCTACACCTTC
CDR3: CASSSNYGYTF

D: -
J: TRBJ2-2
size: -
V: TRBV18
DNA: TGTGCCAGCTCACCGATTACGGGAGTTTCAAACACCGGGGAGCTGTTTTTT
CDR3: CASSPITGVSNTGELFF

D: -
J: TRBJ2-1
size: -
V: TRBV2
DNA: TGTGCCAGCACCCCCGCAGGGTTGCGCTACAATGAGCAGTTCTTC
CDR3: CASTPAGLRYNEQFF

D: -
J: TRBJ1-3
size: -
V: TRBV6-5
DNA: TGTGCCAGCAGCCCCGGCGGGGGCGTGGGAAACACCATATATTTT
CDR3: CASSPGGGVGNTIYF

D: TRBD2
J: TRBJ2-3
size: -
V: TRBV11-2
DNA: TGTGCCAGCAGCTTCCTTCAGGGACTAGCGGGGGCCACAGATACGCAGTATTTT
CDR3: CASSFLQGLAGATDTQYF

D: -
J: TRBJ2-2
size: -
V: TRBV2
DNA: TGTGCCAGCAGTGACAGGGGACTAAGGCTGGGGACCGGGGAGCTGTTTTTT
CDR3: CASSDRGLRLGTGELFF

D: -
J: TRBJ1-2
size: -
V: TRBV18
DNA: TGTGCCAGCACCCCAAAAGAGTTGGCCTATGGCTACACCTTC
CDR3: CASTPKELAYGYTF

D: TRBD2
J: TRBJ2-7
size: -
V: TRBV2
DNA: TGTGCCAGCAGCGACTGGTCGGGGGGAAAAAACGAGCAGTACTTC
CDR3: CASSDWSGGKNEQYF

D: TRBD1
J: TRBJ2-2
size: -
V: TRBV19
DNA: TGTGCCAGTAGTCCCCAGGGGGCGAGAGGGGAGCTGTTTTTT
CDR3: CASSPQGARGELFF

D: -
J: TRBJ2-2
size: -
V: TRBV2
DNA: TGTGCCAGCACAAGGGAACAGACCATCAACACCGGGGAGCTGTTTTTT
CDR3: CASTREQTINTGELFF

D: -
J: TRBJ2-7
size: few
V: TRBV30
DNA: TGTGCCTGGAGTGCCCGGGGGAACTACGAGCAGTACTTC
CDR3: CAWSARGNYEQYF

D: -
J: TRBJ2-7
size: -
V: TRBV21-1
DNA: TGTGCCAGCAGCTCTACCTTTGACAACTACGAGCAGTACTTC
CDR3: CASSSTFDNYEQYF